The clone carrying this T cell receptor (beta chain) came up a few times. Its antigen is undetermined. This entry is derived from a study of regulatory T cells. At testing, patients were 2 to 39 years old, with reduced naive and increased memory T-cell proportions. CD4+ T cells were divided by sorting: CD25-high CD127-low Tregs, CD25-low CD127-high conventional cells. General observations from the study: Hydrophobic residues at CDR3 positions 6 and 7 were enriched in conventional CD4+ T cells of CD3G-deficient patients.

The primer mix had 52 TRBV and 13 TRBJ primers. Profiled with immunoSEQ multiplex PCR; TCRdb holds only in-frame clones, not every one. This sample has about 23,000 clones, with approximately 91% found just once. Sequences were obtained from conventional CD4+ T cells sorted from blood. This TCR was recovered from a child between 5 and 17 years old with CD3G deficiency.

CDR3 amino acids: CAWCSGNGVGELFF. The CDR3 region has the DNA TGTGCCTGGTGTAGCGGGAACGGAGTCGGGGAGCTGTTTTTT. The gene calls are TRBV30 and TRBJ2-2, with 8 nucleotides matching TRBD2. V shed 5 bases, J shed 7 bases, and the junction held 9 bases outside the gene matches. Germline values: CDR1 GTSNPN, CDR2 SVGIG (reference sequence). CDR3 length: 14 residues. Together with reference TRBV30 and TRBJ2-2, the CDR3 gives the full variable domain: SQTIHQWPATLVQPVGSPLSLECTVEGTSNPNLYWYRQAAGRGLQLLFYSVGIGQISSEVPQNLSASRPQDRQFILSSKKLLLSDSGFYLCAWCSGNGVGELFFGEGSRLTVL.